This is a list of T cell receptor beta chains from one sample in a study of blood T cell repertoires in COVID-19. Clones were sequenced by immunoSEQ multiplex PCR, and TCRdb holds only the in-frame ones, with some missing. This sample has roughly 22,000 clones, with 75% to 90% found just once. Input material: peripheral blood. Receptor source: a woman between 65 and 79 years old with COVID-19, enrolled during active disease. The CDR3 runs from the conserved cysteine through the conserved F or W. The D gene is left open where the match is weak. Clone sizes are given selectively: once, few, many, or a class where the clone is expanded.

len	abundance	v_gene	j_gene	d_gene	CDR3aa	CDR3nt
14	NA	TRBV7-9	TRBJ1-5	NA	CASSTLNMDQPQHF	TGTGCCAGCAGCACACTAAATATGGATCAGCCCCAGCATTTT
13	NA	TRBV11-2	TRBJ2-1	TRBD2	CASSLETSGEQFF	TGTGCCAGCAGCTTGGAGACTAGCGGGGAGCAGTTCTTC
12	NA	TRBV19	TRBJ1-2	TRBD1	CASTTGAGGYTF	TGTGCCAGTACTACAGGGGCCGGGGGCTACACCTTC
14	NA	TRBV15	TRBJ1-1	NA	CATSRVRDRSEAFF	TGTGCCACCAGCAGAGTTCGCGACAGGTCTGAAGCTTTCTTT
14	NA	TRBV19	TRBJ2-1	TRBD1	CASNYRGEVNEQFF	TGTGCCAGTAACTACAGGGGAGAGGTCAATGAGCAGTTCTTC
13	NA	TRBV5-5	TRBJ1-5	TRBD1	CASSSLQGQPQHF	TGTGCCAGCAGCTCGCTACAGGGGCAGCCCCAGCATTTT
13	NA	TRBV9	TRBJ1-6	NA	CASSVIPDSPLHF	TGTGCCAGCAGCGTAATCCCCGATTCACCCCTCCACTTT
17	NA	TRBV18	TRBJ1-3	TRBD1	CASSPPGQASSGNTIYF	TGTGCCAGCTCACCGCCGGGACAGGCCAGCTCTGGAAACACCATATATTTT
14	NA	TRBV5-6	TRBJ2-3	TRBD1	CASSMGQGTDTQYF	TGTGCCAGCAGCATGGGACAGGGCACAGATACGCAGTATTTT
14	NA	TRBV4-3	TRBJ2-1	TRBD1	CASSRLDRDHEQFF	TGCGCCAGCAGCCGATTGGACAGGGACCATGAGCAGTTCTTC
15	NA	TRBV2	TRBJ2-1	TRBD2	CASSVGGSHGDEQFF	TGTGCCAGCAGCGTGGGCGGGAGTCACGGGGATGAGCAGTTCTTC
12	NA	TRBV19	TRBJ1-5	NA	CASRGGNQPQHF	TGTGCCAGTAGGGGAGGGAATCAGCCCCAGCATTTT
14	NA	TRBV6-2/TRBV6-3	TRBJ2-7	NA	CASSYIDSSYEQYF	TGTGCCAGCAGTTACATAGACAGCTCCTACGAGCAGTACTTC
16	NA	TRBV9	TRBJ2-1	TRBD2	CASSVAVAGAYNEQFF	TGTGCCAGCAGCGTAGCGGTCGCGGGAGCCTACAATGAGCAGTTCTTC
11	once	TRBV19	TRBJ1-2	NA	CASGFLDRYTF	TGTGCCAGCGGGTTTCTCGATCGCTACACCTTC
15	NA	TRBV19	TRBJ2-3	TRBD1	CASSSLTGASDTQYF	TGTGCCAGTAGTTCCTTGACAGGGGCGAGCGATACGCAGTATTTT
15	NA	TRBV6-6	TRBJ1-2	TRBD1	CASSYTEKGAYGYTF	TGTGCCAGCAGTTACACTGAGAAGGGGGCTTATGGCTACACCTTC
15	NA	TRBV19	TRBJ1-1	TRBD1	CASSPRGLARPEAFF	TGTGCCAGTAGTCCGAGGGGGCTGGCGAGACCTGAAGCTTTCTTT
16	NA	TRBV11-3	TRBJ1-6	NA	CASSLRTAAGNSPLHF	TGTGCCAGCAGCTTACGGACTGCCGCGGGGAATTCACCCCTCCACTTT
16	NA	TRBV4-2	TRBJ2-1	NA	CASSQGQGSSYNEQFF	TGTGCCAGCAGCCAAGGGCAAGGGAGCTCCTACAATGAGCAGTTCTTC
14	NA	TRBV6-5	TRBJ2-5	TRBD1	CASSPGQPQETQYF	TGTGCCAGCAGCCCGGGACAGCCCCAAGAGACCCAGTACTTC
13	NA	TRBV12-3/TRBV12-4	TRBJ1-1	TRBD1	CASSRSDRGRAFF	TGTGCCAGCAGCCGGAGCGACAGGGGCAGAGCTTTCTTT
16	once	TRBV19	TRBJ1-2	TRBD1	CASSNLEGARRYGYTF	TGTGCCAGTAGTAACCTAGAGGGGGCGCGTCGGTATGGCTACACCTTC
17	NA	TRBV2	TRBJ2-6	TRBD1	CASSRQGLTYGANVLTF	TGTGCCAGCAGTAGACAGGGATTAACGTATGGGGCCAACGTCCTGACTTTC
23	once	TRBV12-2	TRBJ2-2	NA	CASRLAQTVGKTGQGSNTGELFF	TGTGCAAGTCGCTTAGCGCAAACGGTGGGGAAAACGGGACAGGGATCGAACACCGGGGAGCTGTTTTTT
14	NA	TRBV28	TRBJ1-5	NA	CASSLSRESQPQHF	TGTGCCAGCAGTTTATCCAGGGAATCCCAGCCCCAGCATTTT
16	NA	TRBV7-2	TRBJ2-1	TRBD2	CASSFQLAGGNNEQFF	TGTGCCAGCAGCTTTCAGCTAGCGGGAGGGAACAATGAGCAGTTCTTC
13	NA	TRBV9	TRBJ1-4	TRBD1	CASSKQGREKLFF	TGTGCCAGCAGCAAACAGGGGAGGGAAAAACTGTTTTTT